This TCR beta chain is from a study of T cells in Graves' hyperthyroidism and ophthalmopathy. Study outcomes and limitations: The majority of expanded thyroid clonotypes above 0.001 also appeared in blood. A model of 13 V-J pairs discriminated ophthalmopathy from stable hyperthyroidism.

Patients aged 18 to 65 had newly diagnosed hyperthyroidism that had lasted under 2 months. It was uncontrolled infection, other autoimmune disease, pregnancy or lactation that excluded patients. RNA transcripts yielded amplified TCR beta CDR3 regions. RT-PCR in the first round (using the HTBI primer set) targeted the TCR CDR3. TCRdb passed the multiplex PCR reads through MiXCR, listing each CDR3 protein once. The sample lists around 300,000 distinct CDR3 sequences; 14% were seen once. This clonotype was seen at least ten times. The target antigen is unknown. The V end lost 1 base, the J end lost 2 bases, and 17 bases lay between the germline ends. Germline lookup yields CDR1 SEHNR and CDR2 FQNEAQ (reference sequence). This CDR3 region has 17 residues.

The sample taken for sequencing was blood. This rearrangement joins TRBV7-9 to TRBJ1-1; D uncertain. The TCR originated in a woman between 25 and 40 years old with Graves' hyperthyroidism. The CDR3 DNA is TGTGCCAGCAGCTTAGACGCTCCTGGGGAGCGTAACACTGAAGCTTTCTTT. As protein: CASSLDAPGERNTEAFF.